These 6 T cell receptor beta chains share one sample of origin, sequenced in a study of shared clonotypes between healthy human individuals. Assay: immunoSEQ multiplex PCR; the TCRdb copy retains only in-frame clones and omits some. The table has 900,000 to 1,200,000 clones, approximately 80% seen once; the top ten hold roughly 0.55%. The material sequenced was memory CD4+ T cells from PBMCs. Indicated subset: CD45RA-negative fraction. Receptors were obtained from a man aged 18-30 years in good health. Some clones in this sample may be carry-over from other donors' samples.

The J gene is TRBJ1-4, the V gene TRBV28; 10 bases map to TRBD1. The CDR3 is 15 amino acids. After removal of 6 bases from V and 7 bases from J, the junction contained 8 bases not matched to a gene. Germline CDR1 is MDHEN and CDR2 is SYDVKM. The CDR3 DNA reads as TGTGCCAGCAGACCCATGACAGGGGGCCGTGAAAAACTGTTTTTT. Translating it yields CASRPMTGGREKLFF.

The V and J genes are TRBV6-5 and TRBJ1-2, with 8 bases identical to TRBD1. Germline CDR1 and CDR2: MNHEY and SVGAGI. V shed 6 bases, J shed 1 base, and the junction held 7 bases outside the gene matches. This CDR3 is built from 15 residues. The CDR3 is CASSRGQGLNYGYTF. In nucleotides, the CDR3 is TGTGCCAGCAGCCGCGGACAGGGCCTTAACTATGGCTACACCTTC.

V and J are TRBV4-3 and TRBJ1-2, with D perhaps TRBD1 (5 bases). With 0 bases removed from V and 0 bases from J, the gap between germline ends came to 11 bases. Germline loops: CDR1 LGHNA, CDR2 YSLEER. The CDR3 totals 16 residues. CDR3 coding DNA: TGCGCCAGCAGCCAAGAGGGAGGGGTCTCTAACTATGGCTACACCTTC. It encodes CASSQEGGVSNYGYTF.

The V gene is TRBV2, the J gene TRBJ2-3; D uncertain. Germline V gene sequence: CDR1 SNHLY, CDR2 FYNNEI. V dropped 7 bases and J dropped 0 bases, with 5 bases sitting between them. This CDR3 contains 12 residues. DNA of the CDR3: TGTGCCAGCACGAGTAGCACAGATACGCAGTATTTT. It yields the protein CASTSSTDTQYF.

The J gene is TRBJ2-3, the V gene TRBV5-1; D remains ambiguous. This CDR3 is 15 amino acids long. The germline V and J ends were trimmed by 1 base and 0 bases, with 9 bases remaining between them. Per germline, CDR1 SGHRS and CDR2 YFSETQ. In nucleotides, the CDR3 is TGCGCCAGCAGCTTGCGTGTCTCTAGCACAGATACGCAGTATTTT. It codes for CASSLRVSSTDTQYF.

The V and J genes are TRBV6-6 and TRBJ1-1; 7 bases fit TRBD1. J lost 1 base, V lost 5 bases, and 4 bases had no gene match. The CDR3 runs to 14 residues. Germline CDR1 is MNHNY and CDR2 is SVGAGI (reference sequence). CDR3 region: CASSNRGWNTEAFF. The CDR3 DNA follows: TGTGCCAGCAGTAACAGGGGATGGAACACTGAAGCTTTCTTT.